The sequence of this TCR beta chain was determined in a study of control samples from healthy donors and cancer patients. V shed 2 bases and J shed 8 bases, with 12 bases lying between them. The CDR3 contains 14 residues. Germline lookup yields CDR1 SNHLY and CDR2 FYNNEI. The protocol was immunoSEQ multiplex PCR, while the TCRdb copy is restricted to in-frame clones and leaves out a portion. The table shows around 150,000 clones, with 85% to 95% occurring only once. The chain joins TRBV2 to TRBJ1-4; D might be TRBD1 (5 bases). The TCR originated in a woman in her thirties or forties in good health. Input material: blood. CDR3 in DNA: TGTGCCAGCAGTGAATCGGGGCCTGGGGAAAAACTGTTTTTT. Amino acid sequence: CASSESGPGEKLFF. Looking up the rest from reference TRBV2 and TRBJ1-4 gives the full variable domain: EPEVTQTPSHQVTQMGQEVILRCVPISNHLYFYWYRQILGQKVEFLVSFYNNEISEKSEIFDDQFSVERPDGSNFTLKIRSTKLEDSAMYFCASSESGPGEKLFFGSGTQLSVL.